This T cell receptor (beta chain) comes out of a study of post-analysis software for immune sequencing data. Study-level findings and limits: Relative to controls, patients with multiple sclerosis showed significantly lower normalized Chao1 diversity. F-measure co-clustering was strong for batch-matched samples. Comparison of patients with controls showed five TRBV segments more frequent in patients, TRBV5-6, TRBV5-1 and TRBV20-1 among them.

CDR1 is SEHNR, CDR2 FQNEAQ, per germline (reference sequence). Unmatched junction bases numbered 18, after V lost 5 bases and J lost 3 bases. This CDR3 is built from 19 residues. Comments on this clonotype: The antigen is undetermined.

Carried by the TCR beta cDNA libraries were unique molecular identifiers. TCRdb reanalysed the PCR reads using MiXCR and keeps one entry per CDR3 protein. Counted here are hundreds of thousands of distinct CDR3 sequences, about 40% occurring once; the ten biggest clones make up less than 10%. The specimen sequenced was blood. The origin of this receptor is a girl aged 2-9 years with multiple sclerosis. The chain uses TRBV7-9 and TRBJ2-5; 10 nucleotides line up with TRBD1. CDR3 amino acids: CASSPRDRGYAWWKETQYF. DNA for the CDR3: TGTGCCAGCAGCCCACGGGACAGGGGATATGCATGGTGGAAAGAGACCCAGTACTTC.